The 2 T cell receptor beta chains listed next were all sequenced from one sample in a study of cytomegalovirus exposure and HLA in healthy donors. Here immunoSEQ multiplex PCR was the method, and the copy in TCRdb shows in-frame clones only, minus some. The sample includes some 84,000 clones, more than 75% of them seen just once. The material sequenced was PBMCs. The receptors derive from a man younger than 45 in good health and CMV-seronegative.

This clone was seen more than once but under ten times. The V call is TRBV6-1, the J call TRBJ2-1; possibly TRBD1 for D (7 bases). This CDR3 is built from 15 residues. Trimming cost V 2 bases and J 1 base, with 9 bases left between them. The germline V gene has CDR1 MNHNS and CDR2 SASEGT. The CDR3 spells CASSEPGGSYNEQFF. DNA for the CDR3: TGTGCCAGCAGTGAACCAGGGGGGTCCTACAATGAGCAGTTCTTC.

V usage is TRBV25-1 and J usage is TRBJ2-4; D is perhaps TRBD1 (6 bases). CDR3 length: 14 amino acids. CDR1 and CDR2 from the germline V gene are MGHDK and SYGVNS. V lost 9 bases, J lost 6 bases, and 18 bases lay in between. CDR3 bases: TGTGCCAGTGCAACCCGGGACAAGGGAAACATTCAGTACTTC. This codes for CASATRDKGNIQYF.